This note documents a single TCR beta chain sequence. Its antigen is not yet known. No much larger clone is present one base from it, and per-base qualities are unavailable. For sequencing of the TCRbeta CDR3 region, genomic DNA was extracted from the sorted cells. TCRbeta CDR3 regions were sequenced using the immunoSEQ Assay. TCRdb mirrors the immuneACCESS table, restricted to in-frame sequences. Some clones are absent from its copies; in checked studies, under half trace to an unresolved V gene, and the reason for the others is unknown. Within this sample are 45,000 to 60,000 clones, with 91% of them counted one time only. 3% to 4% of the sample is taken by the ten largest. This entry comes from a study of OX40 agonist ivuxolimab in advanced cancers. With respect to the entire study: The costimulatory receptor OX40 (CD134) was targeted by ivuxolimab, a fully human IgG2 agonistic monoclonal antibody. Intravenous ivuxolimab was administered to patients every 2 weeks at six dose levels: 0.01, 0.1, 0.3, 1.5, 3 and 10 mg/kg. Of the 50 to 55 patients in dose escalation, some 20 had hepatocellular carcinoma, around 15 had melanoma, 9 had renal cell carcinoma and 9 had head and neck cancer. The dose-escalation cohort was about 83% male with a mean age of roughly 60 years, ranging from roughly 20 to 80. Patients were allowed to have had prior anti-PD-1, anti-PD-L1 or anti-CTLA-4 therapy, and 40% of the dose-escalation patients had been treated with checkpoint inhibitors. Three dose-escalation patients achieved partial responses, one with hepatocellular carcinoma and two with cutaneous melanoma. Peripheral TCRbeta sequencing aimed to test whether ivuxolimab altered TCR sequence diversity and caused clonal T-cell expansion. The paper describes the monotherapy dose-escalation part (N = 52 patients) of the phase I trial of ivuxolimab. Overall study results and their limits: At doses of 0.1 to 3.0 mg/kg, clonal expansion of both CD4+ and CD8+ blood T cells was observed from baseline to week 6. On average, CD8+ T cells showed more expanded clones than CD4+ T cells after ivuxolimab. Which antigens the clonally expanded peripheral T cells were specific for was not determined. In partial responders in the 0.1-3.0 mg/kg groups, normalized peripheral clonal expansion was found to be among the lowest, especially among CD8+ T cells. Low levels of normalized T-cell clonal expansion were also seen in some patients who did not respond.

Patients with a history of autoimmune disease or receiving systemic immunosuppression were excluded from the trial. Peripheral blood for TCR sequencing was collected from all dose cohorts at baseline, on cycle 4 day 1, and on cycle 7 day 1. The samples were drawn from a first-in-human, open-label, multicenter phase I dose-escalation trial of ivuxolimab. Adults with locally advanced or metastatic melanoma, renal cell, hepatocellular, or head and neck squamous cell carcinoma were enrolled in the trial. Before TCR sequencing, CD4+ and CD8+ T cells were separately sorted from peripheral blood. The source is an adult with an advanced solid tumor such as melanoma, head and neck, liver or kidney cancer. This specimen consisted of CD4+ or CD8+ T cells sorted from blood, obtained in a trial of the OX40 agonist ivuxolimab.

The nucleotide sequence reads as follows: TGTGCCAGCAGTTTTGGGTGGACCGGGGAGCTGTTTTTT. Its coded protein is CASSFGWTGELFF. The V gene is TRBV7-7 and the J gene is TRBJ2-2, with no confidently assigned D gene. The CDR3 measures 13 amino acids from cysteine to phenylalanine. Only CDR3 DNA remains: 39 bases, in frame from the first base. V is clipped by 6 bases and J by 5 bases, and the sequence between their germline boundaries is 10 bases long. The germline V gene (reference sequence) yields SSHAT for CDR1 and FNYEAQ for CDR2.